Below are 14 T cell receptor beta chains sequenced from a single sample in a study of spatial heterogeneity in lung cancer. As to time point: sample taken at primary tumor resection. Study-wide points: Intratumoral expanded alpha and beta TCR counts were found to track tumor mutation counts.

These receptors have no known antigen. TCRdb recomputed calls from the 5' RACE reads with MiXCR, one row per CDR3 protein. The table records 13,000 or so distinct CDR3 sequences, roughly 5.5% of them present only once. The source material was lung tumor tissue, sampled at surgery. The origin of the receptors is a male donor with early-stage non-small cell lung cancer.

This clonotype qualifies as medium-sized. CDR3 coding DNA: TGCAGTGCCCCAGCGGGGAACTCCTACGAGCAGTACTTC. Protein: CSAPAGNSYEQYF. The chain recombines TRBV20-1 with TRBJ2-7; 7 nucleotides agree with TRBD2. Germline CDR1 is DFQATT and CDR2 is SNEGSKA (reference sequence). CDR3 size: 13 residues. The trim removed 6 bases at V and 0 bases at J, leaving 5 bases unmatched.

The chain is built from TRBV12-3 or TRBV12-4 and TRBJ1-1; D possibly corresponds to TRBD1 (6 bases). Trimming removed 6 bases at V and 1 base at J, with 12 bases between. The length of the CDR3 is 14 residues. As DNA, the CDR3 is TGTGCCAGCAGCCCCGACAGGACGAACACTGAAGCTTTCTTT. Protein product: CASSPDRTNTEAFF.

This clonotype appeared many times. The rearrangement joins TRBV19 to TRBJ2-2, with TRBD1 identical over 9 bases. This CDR3 has 16 residues. Germline V gene data show CDR1 as LNHDA and CDR2 as SQIVND (reference sequence). The V gene end was trimmed by 2 bases and the J gene end by 6 bases; junction bases not matched to a gene: 7. The CDR3: CASSIPGQGGPGELFF. As DNA, the CDR3 is TGTGCCAGTAGTATACCGGGACAGGGAGGTCCCGGGGAGCTGTTTTTT.

This clonotype was counted at least ten times. This chain links TRBV3-1 with TRBJ1-1; D not certain. The ends were cut back, 5 bases at V and 7 bases at J, with 20 bases in the middle. This CDR3 is built from 15 residues. Looked up from germline, CDR1 is LGHDT and CDR2 is YNNKEL (reference sequence). The CDR3 sequence is CASSLSGPPGFEAFF. DNA of the CDR3: TGTGCCAGCAGCTTATCGGGCCCGCCGGGATTTGAAGCTTTCTTT.

By its share, this clonotype is medium-sized. The gene calls are TRBV6-5 and TRBJ2-7, with D perhaps matching TRBD1 (6 bases). Trimming took 6 bases from V and 6 from J, leaving 15 bases between them. This CDR3 region has 13 residues. The germline CDR1 and CDR2 sequences are MNHEY and SVGAGI. The CDR3 region is CASSLQGWGEQYF. CDR3 sequence (DNA): TGTGCCAGCAGCCTACAGGGTTGGGGCGAGCAGTACTTC.

The genes are TRBV27 and TRBJ2-7; 8 nucleotides match TRBD2. The germline CDR1 and CDR2 sequences are MNHEY and SMNVEV (reference sequence). J was trimmed by 3 bases and V by 4 bases; bases with no gene match: 8. The CDR3 loop spans 15 amino acids. The CDR3, as DNA: TGTGCCAGCAGTTCCCCTCAGCGGGGGAACTACGAGCAGTACTTC. This encodes CASSSPQRGNYEQYF.

This clonotype was seen at least ten times. The chain combines TRBV7-9 with TRBJ2-3; 8 positions agree with TRBD2. The germline V gene encodes CDR1 SEHNR and CDR2 FQNEAQ (reference sequence). This CDR3 has 15 residues. The J segment lost 5 bases and the V segment lost 3 bases, leaving 7 bases of the junction unmatched. CDR3 amino acids: CASSFGGAGRDTQYF. The CDR3 DNA follows: TGTGCCAGCAGCTTCGGGGGGGCAGGCAGAGATACGCAGTATTTT.

In this sample, this clonotype is medium-sized. This chain connects TRBV7-8 to TRBJ1-2, with 10 bases fitting TRBD1. The germline V gene encodes CDR1 SGHVS and CDR2 FQNEAQ. CDR3 size: 14 residues. The V segment lost 4 bases and the J segment 8 bases; nucleotides outside the gene matches: 7. The CDR3 spells CASSSGQGTGGYTF. The CDR3 nucleotides read TGTGCCAGCAGCTCGGGACAGGGGACTGGCGGCTACACCTTC.

This clonotype was counted ten times or more. V gene TRBV4-2 combines with J gene TRBJ2-1, with 8 bases lining up with TRBD2. The CDR3 is 16 residues long. After removal of 2 bases from V and 0 bases from J, the junction contained 3 bases not matched to a gene. Germline loops: CDR1 LGHNA, CDR2 YNFKEQ. The chain's CDR3 is CASSQLAGSSYNEQFF. CDR3 in DNA: TGTGCCAGCAGCCAATTAGCGGGGAGCTCCTACAATGAGCAGTTCTTC.

The chain couples TRBV6-2 or TRBV6-3 to TRBJ1-2; D is perhaps TRBD1 (6 bases). Germline CDR1 reads MNHEY; CDR2 reads SVGEGT. V shed 6 bases and J shed 2 bases, with 16 bases lying between them. The CDR3 runs 15 residues. CDR3 residues: CASSDPTGVNYGYTF. CDR3 sequence (DNA): TGTGCCAGCAGCGACCCGACAGGAGTCAACTATGGCTACACCTTC.

This clonotype was recorded many times. The rearrangement joins TRBV10-2 to TRBJ1-5; D might be TRBD1 (5 bases). Germline CDR1 and CDR2: WSHSY and SAAADI. The CDR3 extends over 18 amino acids. Between the trimmed V and J ends, which lost 8 bases and 5 bases, there was a span of 28 bases. The CDR3 here is CASGRGPTAALSDQPQHF. As DNA, the CDR3 is TGCGCCAGCGGCCGGGGACCGACCGCTGCCTTGTCCGATCAGCCCCAGCATTTT.

This clonotype was recorded many times. The CDR3 loop reads CASSYRDMDEQYF. In nucleotides, the CDR3 is TGTGCCAGCAGTTACCGGGATATGGACGAGCAGTACTTC. V and J are TRBV6-2 or TRBV6-3 and TRBJ2-7, with a possible D match to TRBD2 (5 bases). In germline, CDR1 is MNHEY, CDR2 SVGEGT. CDR3 length equals 13 residues. Deletions cut 2 bases from V and 5 bases from J, with 10 bases between.

In its sample, this clonotype was seen many times. The chain couples TRBV7-2 to TRBJ2-5; the match to TRBD1 covers 8 bases. Looked up from germline, CDR1 is SGHTA and CDR2 is FQGNSA. The CDR3 contains 15 residues. V shed 5 bases and J 5 bases; nucleotides not matched to a gene: 10. The CDR3 loop is CASSPGGAGLETQYF. The CDR3, as DNA: TGTGCCAGCAGCCCAGGGGGCGCGGGGTTGGAGACCCAGTACTTC.

This clonotype came up many times. The CDR3 is CASSQDWEQEGEAFF. The CDR3 DNA reads as TGTGCCAGCAGCCAAGATTGGGAACAAGAGGGTGAAGCTTTCTTT. The chain is built from TRBV14 and TRBJ1-1; the D is unclear. The CDR3 totals 15 residues. CDR1 and CDR2 from the germline V gene are SGHDN and FVKESK. V was clipped by 0 bases and J by 7 bases, with 15 bases between them.